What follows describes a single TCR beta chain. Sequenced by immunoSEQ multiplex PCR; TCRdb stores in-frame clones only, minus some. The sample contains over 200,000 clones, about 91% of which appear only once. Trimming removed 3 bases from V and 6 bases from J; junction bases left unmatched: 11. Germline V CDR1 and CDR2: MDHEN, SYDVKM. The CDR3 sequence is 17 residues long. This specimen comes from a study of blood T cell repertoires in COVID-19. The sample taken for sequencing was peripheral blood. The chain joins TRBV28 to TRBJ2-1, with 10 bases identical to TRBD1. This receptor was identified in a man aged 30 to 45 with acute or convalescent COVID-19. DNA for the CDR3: TGTGCCAGCAGTTTGAAACGCGGGACAGGGGCCACCAATGAGCAGTTCTTC. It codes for CASSLKRGTGATNEQFF.